The rows below give T cell receptor beta chains drawn from one sample of a study of T cell repertoires in cytomegalovirus infection. TCRdb redid the calling of the reads with MiXCR, one entry per CDR3 protein. In the table there are approximately 76,000 distinct CDR3 sequences, around 3.5% of which are singletons. Input material: PBMCs. These receptors all come from a human donor in good health (CMV status not recorded). Some clones in this sample may be carry-over from other donors' samples. Both conserved end residues are part of each CDR3. The D gene is left open where the match is weak. Each size is how often the clone was seen (once, few, many) or a class if it is expanded.

v_call: TRBV6-6; clone_size: many; j_call: TRBJ1-2; d_call: .; cdr3_aa: CASSYGGAVSYTF; cdr3_nt: TGTGCCAGCAGTTATGGGGGAGCTGTAAGCTACACCTTC
v_call: TRBV20-1; clone_size: many; j_call: TRBJ2-1; d_call: TRBD2; cdr3_aa: CSAPFSGGPTSYNEQFF; cdr3_nt: TGCAGTGCTCCCTTTAGCGGGGGGCCCACCTCCTACAATGAGCAGTTCTTC
v_call: TRBV28; clone_size: many; j_call: TRBJ1-2; d_call: .; cdr3_aa: CASSPAASQYGYTF; cdr3_nt: TGTGCCAGCAGCCCTGCCGCCAGTCAATATGGCTACACCTTC
v_call: TRBV10-3; clone_size: many; j_call: TRBJ1-1; d_call: .; cdr3_aa: CAIRRPDTEAFF; cdr3_nt: TGTGCCATCAGGAGACCCGACACTGAAGCTTTCTTT
v_call: TRBV6-5; clone_size: many; j_call: TRBJ2-3; d_call: .; cdr3_aa: CASSYGGRGTQYF; cdr3_nt: TGTGCCAGCAGTTACGGGGGGCGGGGTACGCAGTATTTT
v_call: TRBV20-1; clone_size: few; j_call: TRBJ1-5; d_call: .; cdr3_aa: CSAVDTSNQPQHF; cdr3_nt: TGCAGTGCCGTTGATACTAGCAATCAGCCCCAGCATTTT
v_call: TRBV7-2; clone_size: many; j_call: TRBJ1-1; d_call: .; cdr3_aa: CASSRSAQGSAEAFF; cdr3_nt: TGTGCCAGCAGCCGTTCCGCGCAGGGTTCCGCTGAAGCTTTCTTT
v_call: TRBV30; clone_size: many; j_call: TRBJ1-1; d_call: .; cdr3_aa: CAWSVQRKVTAFF; cdr3_nt: TGTGCCTGGAGTGTACAAAGGAAGGTAACGGCTTTCTTT
v_call: TRBV25-1; clone_size: many; j_call: TRBJ1-1; d_call: .; cdr3_aa: CASAALTEAFF; cdr3_nt: TGTGCCAGCGCGGCCCTCACTGAAGCTTTCTTT
v_call: TRBV11-2; clone_size: many; j_call: TRBJ2-7; d_call: .; cdr3_aa: CASRQEDGIWPYEQYF; cdr3_nt: TGTGCCAGCAGACAAGAAGACGGAATATGGCCCTACGAGCAGTACTTC
v_call: TRBV6-4; clone_size: many; j_call: TRBJ1-1; d_call: .; cdr3_aa: CASSIEAEYGEAFF; cdr3_nt: TGTGCCAGCAGCATCGAAGCCGAGTACGGTGAAGCTTTCTTT
v_call: TRBV6-4; clone_size: many; j_call: TRBJ2-4; d_call: .; cdr3_aa: CASSDVLGIQYF; cdr3_nt: TGTGCCAGCAGTGATGTACTTGGGATTCAGTACTTC
v_call: TRBV7-2; clone_size: many; j_call: TRBJ1-2; d_call: .; cdr3_aa: CASSLTAGTYASFYGYTF; cdr3_nt: TGTGCCAGCAGCTTAACGGCAGGAACTTACGCCTCTTTCTATGGCTACACCTTC
v_call: TRBV19; clone_size: many; j_call: TRBJ1-5; d_call: .; cdr3_aa: CASSRGEYYNQPQHF; cdr3_nt: TGTGCCAGTAGTAGAGGTGAATACTACAATCAGCCCCAGCATTTT
v_call: TRBV29-1; clone_size: many; j_call: TRBJ2-7; d_call: .; cdr3_aa: CSAGWDIDHYEQYF; cdr3_nt: TGCAGCGCTGGGTGGGACATAGATCACTACGAGCAGTACTTC
v_call: TRBV7-2; clone_size: many; j_call: TRBJ1-3; d_call: .; cdr3_aa: CASSLLGTASSGNTIYF; cdr3_nt: TGTGCCAGCAGCTTATTAGGGACCGCAAGCTCTGGAAACACCATATATTTT
v_call: TRBV12-3/TRBV12-4; clone_size: many; j_call: TRBJ2-5; d_call: TRBD1; cdr3_aa: CASSSGQGGVGETQYF; cdr3_nt: TGTGCCAGCAGCTCCGGACAGGGCGGGGTGGGAGAGACCCAGTACTTC
v_call: TRBV29-1; clone_size: many; j_call: TRBJ2-1; d_call: TRBD1; cdr3_aa: CSVETGGAGAGPGGYNEQFF; cdr3_nt: TGCAGCGTAGAGACAGGGGGCGCGGGTGCTGGGCCTGGCGGGTACAATGAGCAGTTCTTC
v_call: TRBV7-2; clone_size: many; j_call: TRBJ2-4; d_call: .; cdr3_aa: CASSLRAVAKNIQYF; cdr3_nt: TGTGCCAGCAGCTTAAGGGCGGTAGCCAAAAACATTCAGTACTTC
v_call: TRBV5-6; clone_size: many; j_call: TRBJ2-7; d_call: .; cdr3_aa: CASSSGRHEQYF; cdr3_nt: TGTGCCAGCAGCTCAGGACGCCACGAGCAGTACTTC
v_call: TRBV7-9; clone_size: many; j_call: TRBJ2-7; d_call: .; cdr3_aa: CASSLIRDSAYEQYF; cdr3_nt: TGTGCCAGCAGCCTAATCAGGGACTCTGCCTACGAGCAGTACTTC
v_call: TRBV6-5; clone_size: many; j_call: TRBJ1-2; d_call: .; cdr3_aa: CASGPFYGYTF; cdr3_nt: TGTGCCAGCGGACCGTTCTATGGCTACACCTTC
v_call: TRBV2; clone_size: many; j_call: TRBJ2-6; d_call: .; cdr3_aa: CASSRTGGLAAGANVLTF; cdr3_nt: TGTGCCAGCAGCAGGACCGGGGGTTTGGCGGCTGGGGCCAACGTCCTGACTTTC
v_call: TRBV28; clone_size: many; j_call: TRBJ1-2; d_call: .; cdr3_aa: CASSPNYYGYTF; cdr3_nt: TGTGCCAGCAGCCCGAACTACTATGGCTACACCTTC
v_call: TRBV29-1; clone_size: many; j_call: TRBJ1-2; d_call: TRBD1; cdr3_aa: CSGRTGDGYTF; cdr3_nt: TGCAGCGGTCGAACAGGGGATGGCTACACCTTC
v_call: TRBV10-2; clone_size: many; j_call: TRBJ2-3; d_call: TRBD1; cdr3_aa: CASSHGTGGTDTQYF; cdr3_nt: TGCGCCAGCAGCCACGGGACAGGTGGTACAGATACGCAGTATTTT